This TCR beta chain was identified in a study of cytomegalovirus exposure and HLA in healthy donors. Primers: 60 Vbeta forward and 13 Jbeta reverse. The protocol was immunoSEQ multiplex PCR, while the TCRdb copy is restricted to in-frame clones and leaves out a portion. The repertoire consists of around 250,000 clones, with 70% to 90% occurring once and the leading ten covering less than 8.5%. Whole-study findings and limits: Among CMV-associated TCR beta chains, most appeared HLA-restricted in a later analysis.

As to this clone: What it binds is unknown.

This clonotype was sampled from a woman aged 60-75 years in good health and CMV-seropositive. The sequenced material came from PBMCs.

The CDR3 here is CASSAQGNYEQYF. The CDR3 DNA follows: TGTGCCAGCAGCGCACAGGGGAACTACGAGCAGTACTTC. This chain connects TRBV5-4 to TRBJ2-7; 7 nucleotides match TRBD1. Germline CDR1 SGHNT, CDR2 YYREEE (reference sequence). The V segment lost 4 bases and the J segment 3 bases; nucleotides outside the gene matches: 4. The CDR3 runs to 13 residues.